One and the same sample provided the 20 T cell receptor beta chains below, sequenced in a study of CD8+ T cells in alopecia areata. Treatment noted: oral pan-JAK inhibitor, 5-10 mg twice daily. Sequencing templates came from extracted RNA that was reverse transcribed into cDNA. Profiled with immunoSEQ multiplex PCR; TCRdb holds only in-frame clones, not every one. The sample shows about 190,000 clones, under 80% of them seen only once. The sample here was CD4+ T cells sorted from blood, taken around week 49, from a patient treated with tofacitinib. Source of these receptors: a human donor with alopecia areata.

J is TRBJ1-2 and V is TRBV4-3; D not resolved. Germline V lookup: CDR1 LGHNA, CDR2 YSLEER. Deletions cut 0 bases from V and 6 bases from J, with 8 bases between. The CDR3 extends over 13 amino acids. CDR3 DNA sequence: TGCGCCAGCAGCCAAGATATTGGTGATGGCTACACCTTC. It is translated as CASSQDIGDGYTF.

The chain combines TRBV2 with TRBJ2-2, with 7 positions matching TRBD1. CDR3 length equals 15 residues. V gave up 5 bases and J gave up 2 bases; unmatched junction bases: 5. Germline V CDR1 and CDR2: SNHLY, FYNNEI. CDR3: CASSSDRINTGELFF. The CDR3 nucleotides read TGTGCCAGCAGTTCGGACAGGATAAACACCGGGGAGCTGTTTTTT.

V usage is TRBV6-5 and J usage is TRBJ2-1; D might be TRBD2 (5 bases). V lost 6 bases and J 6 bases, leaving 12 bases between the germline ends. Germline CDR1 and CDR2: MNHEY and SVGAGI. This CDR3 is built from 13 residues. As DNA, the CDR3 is TGTGCCAGCAGACTAAGCGGAGGCAATGAGCAGTTCTTC. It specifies CASRLSGGNEQFF.

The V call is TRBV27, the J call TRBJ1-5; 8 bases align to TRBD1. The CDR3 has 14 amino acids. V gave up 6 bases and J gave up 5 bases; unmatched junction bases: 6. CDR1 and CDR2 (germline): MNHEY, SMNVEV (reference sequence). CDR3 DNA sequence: TGTGCCAGCAGCCCAGACAGGGGTGATCAGCCCCAGCATTTT. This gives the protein CASSPDRGDQPQHF.

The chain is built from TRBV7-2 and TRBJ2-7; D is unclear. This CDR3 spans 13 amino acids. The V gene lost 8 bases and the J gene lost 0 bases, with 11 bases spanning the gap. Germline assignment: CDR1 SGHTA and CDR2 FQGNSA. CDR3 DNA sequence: TGTGCCAGCCATGACTGGGGCTCCTACGAGCAGTACTTC. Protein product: CASHDWGSYEQYF.

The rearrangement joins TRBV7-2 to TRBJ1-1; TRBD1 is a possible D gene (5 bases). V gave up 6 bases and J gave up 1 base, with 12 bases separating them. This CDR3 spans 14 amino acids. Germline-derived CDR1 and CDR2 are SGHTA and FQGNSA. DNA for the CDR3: TGTGCCAGCAGTTTTCAGGGTCAGAACACTGAAGCTTTCTTT. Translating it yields CASSFQGQNTEAFF.

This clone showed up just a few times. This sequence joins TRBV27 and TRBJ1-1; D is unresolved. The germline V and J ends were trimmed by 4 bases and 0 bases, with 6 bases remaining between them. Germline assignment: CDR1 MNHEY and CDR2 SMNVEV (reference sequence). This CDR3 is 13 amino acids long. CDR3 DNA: TGTGCCAGCAGTTCCGCGATGAACACTGAAGCTTTCTTT. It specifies CASSSAMNTEAFF.

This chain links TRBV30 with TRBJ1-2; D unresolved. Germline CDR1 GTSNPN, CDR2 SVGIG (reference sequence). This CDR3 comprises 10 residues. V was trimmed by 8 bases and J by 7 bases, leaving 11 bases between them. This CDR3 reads CATPEGGYTF. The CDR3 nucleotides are TGTGCCACCCCGGAGGGTGGCTACACCTTC.

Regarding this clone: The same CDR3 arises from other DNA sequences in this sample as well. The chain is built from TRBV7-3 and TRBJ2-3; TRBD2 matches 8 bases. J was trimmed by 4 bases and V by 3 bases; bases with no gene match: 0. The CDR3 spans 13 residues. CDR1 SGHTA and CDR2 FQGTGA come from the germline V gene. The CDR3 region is CASSFGGADTQYF. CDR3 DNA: TGTGCCAGCAGCTTCGGGGGGGCAGATACGCAGTATTTT.

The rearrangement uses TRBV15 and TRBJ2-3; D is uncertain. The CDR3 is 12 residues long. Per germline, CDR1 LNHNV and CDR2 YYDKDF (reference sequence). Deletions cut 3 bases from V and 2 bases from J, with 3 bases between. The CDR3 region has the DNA TGTGCCACCAGCAGGGCCACAGATACGCAGTATTTT. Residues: CATSRATDTQYF.

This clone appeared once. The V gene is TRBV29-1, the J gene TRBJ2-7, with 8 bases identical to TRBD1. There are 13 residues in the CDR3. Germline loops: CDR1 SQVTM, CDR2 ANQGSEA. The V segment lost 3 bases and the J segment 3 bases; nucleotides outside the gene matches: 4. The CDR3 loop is CSVEAGGLYEQYF. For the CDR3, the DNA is TGCAGCGTTGAGGCAGGGGGCCTCTACGAGCAGTACTTC.

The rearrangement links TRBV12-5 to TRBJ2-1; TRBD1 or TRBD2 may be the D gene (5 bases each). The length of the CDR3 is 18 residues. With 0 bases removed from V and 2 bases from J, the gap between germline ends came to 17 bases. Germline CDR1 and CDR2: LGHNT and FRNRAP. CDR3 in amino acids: CASGLVLSGGKAYNEQFF. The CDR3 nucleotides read TGTGCTAGTGGTTTGGTACTCAGTGGGGGTAAGGCCTACAATGAGCAGTTCTTC.

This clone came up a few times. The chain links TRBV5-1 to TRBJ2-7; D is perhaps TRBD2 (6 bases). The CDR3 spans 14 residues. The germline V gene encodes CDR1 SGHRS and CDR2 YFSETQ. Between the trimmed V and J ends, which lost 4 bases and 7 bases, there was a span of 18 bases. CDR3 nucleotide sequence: TGCGCCAGCAGCATAATGGAAAGGGCGGGGGAGCAGTACTTC. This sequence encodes CASSIMERAGEQYF.

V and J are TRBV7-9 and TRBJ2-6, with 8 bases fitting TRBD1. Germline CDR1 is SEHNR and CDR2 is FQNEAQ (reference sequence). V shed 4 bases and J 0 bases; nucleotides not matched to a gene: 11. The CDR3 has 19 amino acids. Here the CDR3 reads CASSSQTGVGSSGANVLTF. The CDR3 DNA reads TGTGCCAGCAGCTCCCAGACAGGGGTGGGGAGCTCTGGGGCCAACGTCCTGACTTTC.

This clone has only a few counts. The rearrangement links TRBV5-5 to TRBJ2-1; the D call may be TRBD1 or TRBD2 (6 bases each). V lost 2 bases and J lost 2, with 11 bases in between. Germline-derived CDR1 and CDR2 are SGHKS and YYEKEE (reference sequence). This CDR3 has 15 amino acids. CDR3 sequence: CASSFRGEPYNEQFF. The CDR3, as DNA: TGTGCCAGCAGCTTTAGGGGGGAGCCCTACAATGAGCAGTTCTTC. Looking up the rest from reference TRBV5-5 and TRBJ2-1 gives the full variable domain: DAGVTQSPTHLIKTRGQQVTLRCSPISGHKSVSWYQQVLGQGPQFIFQYYEKEERGRGNFPDRFSARQFPNYSSELNVNALLLGDSALYLCASSFRGEPYNEQFFGPGTRLTVL.

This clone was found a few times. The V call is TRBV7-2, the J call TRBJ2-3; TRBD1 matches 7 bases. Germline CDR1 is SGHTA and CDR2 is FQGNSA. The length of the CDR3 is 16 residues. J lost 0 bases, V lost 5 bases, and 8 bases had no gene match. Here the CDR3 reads CASSPRLQGSTDTQYF. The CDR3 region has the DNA TGTGCCAGCAGCCCACGGTTACAGGGGAGCACAGATACGCAGTATTTT.

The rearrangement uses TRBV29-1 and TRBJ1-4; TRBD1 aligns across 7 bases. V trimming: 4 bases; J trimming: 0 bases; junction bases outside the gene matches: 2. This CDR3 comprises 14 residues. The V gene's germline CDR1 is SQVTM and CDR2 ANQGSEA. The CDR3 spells CSVGQGTTNEKLFF. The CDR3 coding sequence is TGCAGCGTTGGACAGGGAACAACTAATGAAAAACTGTTTTTT.

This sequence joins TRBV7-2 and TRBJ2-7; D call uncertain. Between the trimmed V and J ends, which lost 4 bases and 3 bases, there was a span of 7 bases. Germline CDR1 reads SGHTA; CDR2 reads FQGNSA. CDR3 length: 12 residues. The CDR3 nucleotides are TGTGCCAGCAGCTCCAATTACTACGAGCAGTACTTC. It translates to CASSSNYYEQYF.

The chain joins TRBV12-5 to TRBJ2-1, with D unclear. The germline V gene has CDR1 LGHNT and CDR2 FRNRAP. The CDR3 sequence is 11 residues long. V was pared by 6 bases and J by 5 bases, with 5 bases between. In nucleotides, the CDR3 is TGTGCTAGTGGCCGGAACAATGAGCAGTTCTTC. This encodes CASGRNNEQFF.

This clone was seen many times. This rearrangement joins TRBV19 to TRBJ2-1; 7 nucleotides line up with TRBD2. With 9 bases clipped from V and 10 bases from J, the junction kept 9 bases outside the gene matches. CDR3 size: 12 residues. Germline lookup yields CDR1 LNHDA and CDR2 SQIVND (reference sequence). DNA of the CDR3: TGTGCCAGCGGAGGACTAGGACGGGAGCAGTTCTTC. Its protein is CASGGLGREQFF.